This T cell receptor beta chain was found in a study of cytomegalovirus exposure and HLA in healthy donors. Study conclusions and caveats: In a later analysis, specific HLA alleles were associated with approximately 16,000 TCR beta sequences at a 0.05 false discovery rate. The number of N-insertions in an Asian-associated ancestry cluster was reportedly below the approximately 680-donor mean in a later analysis.

Notes on this clone: Its target is not known.

PCR amplification relied on 60 Vbeta primers (plus 13 Jbeta primers). In the original workflow: Later reanalysis found about 80 million unique TCR beta chains, around 11 million of them shared. Clones were read by immunoSEQ multiplex PCR, and TCRdb kept only the in-frame ones, dropping some. V and J calls and clone size are those listed in that table; D and trimming were worked out from the DNA. The data hold roughly 130,000 clones, with about 72% observed a single time. The sequenced sample consisted of PBMCs. This receptor was taken from a man younger than 40 in good health and CMV-seropositive.

The CDR3 region has the DNA TGTGCCAGCAGCTCGGGACAGGGTGGTCGAAATCAGCCCCAGCATTTT. The encoded protein is CASSSGQGGRNQPQHF. The chain is built from TRBV7-9 and TRBJ1-5; TRBD1 aligns across 9 bases. After removal of 4 bases from V and 4 bases from J, the junction contained 8 bases not matched to a gene. Germline CDR1 SEHNR, CDR2 FQNEAQ (reference sequence). CDR3 length: 16 residues.